These 22 T cell receptor beta chains originate from one sample sequenced in a study of blood T cell repertoires in COVID-19. Using immunoSEQ multiplex PCR, the repertoire was profiled, and TCRdb retains in-frame clones only, with some absent. The sample records 60,000 to 70,000 clones, 84% being singletons. Specimen: peripheral blood. The source is a man aged 45 to 65 with active COVID-19.

The chain links TRBV5-1 to TRBJ2-1; 11 bases are shared with TRBD2. The ends lost 1 base at V and 3 bases at J; junction bases unmatched: 3. The CDR3 length is 16 residues. Germline V CDR1 and CDR2: SGHRS, YFSETQ. CDR3 sequence reads: CASSLTSGGHYNEQFF. The CDR3 coding sequence is TGCGCCAGCAGCTTGACTAGCGGGGGTCACTACAATGAGCAGTTCTTC.

The chain recombines TRBV3-1 (or the pseudogene TRBV3-2) with TRBJ2-2, with TRBD2 matching 12 bases. V gave up 5 bases and J gave up 4 bases; unmatched junction bases: 8. The V gene's germline CDR1 is LGHDT and CDR2 YNNKEL (reference sequence). The CDR3 runs to 17 residues. The CDR3: CASSLHGTSGLTGELFF. The CDR3 nucleotides read TGTGCCAGCAGCTTACACGGGACTAGCGGGCTCACCGGGGAGCTGTTTTTT.

The chain uses TRBV19 and TRBJ1-2; a weak D match, TRBD1 (5 bases). CDR3 length equals 13 residues. Trimming pared 6 bases from V and 1 base from J, leaving 9 bases between. Germline loops: CDR1 LNHDA, CDR2 SQIVND (reference sequence). For the CDR3, the DNA is TGTGCCAGTAGGGACACCGATAACTATGGCTACACCTTC. Translated: CASRDTDNYGYTF.

This sequence joins TRBV11-2 and TRBJ2-1, with 7 bases aligning to TRBD1. Germline CDR1 reads SGHAT; CDR2 reads FQNNGV. The CDR3 totals 15 residues. The V segment lost 5 bases and the J segment 6 bases; nucleotides outside the gene matches: 10. The CDR3 reads CASSKGDRVRNEQFF. The CDR3 DNA follows: TGTGCCAGCAGCAAAGGCGACAGGGTTCGCAATGAGCAGTTCTTC.

The chain employs TRBV4-1 and TRBJ1-1, with D perhaps TRBD1 (6 bases). Germline lookup yields CDR1 MGHRA and CDR2 YSYEKL. The V end was cut by 5 bases, the J end by 0 bases, with 13 bases between. The CDR3 length is 15 residues. CDR3 sequence (DNA): TGCGCCAGCAGCGACAGGTTTTTAATGAACACTGAAGCTTTCTTT. Encoded protein: CASSDRFLMNTEAFF.

The chain is built from TRBV5-6 and TRBJ1-1, with 7 bases that match TRBD1. The CDR3 consists of 13 residues. From germline, CDR1 is SGHDT and CDR2 YYEEEE. V gave up 2 bases and J gave up 3 bases; unmatched junction bases: 1. The CDR3 sequence: CASSFGTDTEAFF. The CDR3 DNA is TGTGCCAGCAGCTTCGGGACAGACACTGAAGCTTTCTTT. Variable domain in full (rest from reference TRBV5-6 and TRBJ1-1): DAGVTQSPTHLIKTRGQQVTLRCSPKSGHDTVSWYQQALGQGPQFIFQYYEEEERQRGNFPDRFSGHQFPNYSSELNVNALLLGDSALYLCASSFGTDTEAFFGQGTRLTVV.

V usage is TRBV28 and J usage is TRBJ2-7, with TRBD1 matching 9 bases. The junction had 0 bases not matched to a gene; V was cut back by 6 bases and J by 0 bases. Germline CDR1 and CDR2: MDHEN and SYDVKM. This CDR3 spans 13 amino acids. Here the CDR3 reads CASRDRGSYEQYF. CDR3 DNA: TGTGCCAGCAGGGACAGGGGCTCCTACGAGCAGTACTTC.

The gene calls are TRBV30 and TRBJ2-7, with 7 bases matching TRBD1. V was clipped by 4 bases and J by 6 bases; unmatched bases: 9. Germline V lookup: CDR1 GTSNPN, CDR2 SVGIG (reference sequence). This CDR3 has 13 residues. The CDR3 nucleotides are TGTGCCTGGAATCATGGGACAGTGGCCGAGCAGTACTTC. This gives the protein CAWNHGTVAEQYF.

The chain carries TRBV7-9 and TRBJ1-5; 7 positions match TRBD1. Germline loops: CDR1 SEHNR, CDR2 FQNEAQ (reference sequence). The CDR3 consists of 13 residues. The V segment lost 6 bases and the J segment 2 bases; nucleotides outside the gene matches: 1. The CDR3: CASRGTGNQPQHF. CDR3 coding DNA: TGTGCCAGCAGGGGGACAGGCAATCAGCCCCAGCATTTT. The whole variable domain, remainder taken from reference TRBV7-9 and TRBJ1-5, is DTGVSQNPRHKITKRGQNVTFRCDPISEHNRLYWYRQTLGQGPEFLTYFQNEAQLEKSRLLSDRFSAERPKGSFSTLEIQRTEQGDSAMYLCASRGTGNQPQHFGDGTRLSIL.

The chain's CDR3 is CASSFGGTRYAETQYF. The CDR3, as DNA: TGCGCCAGCAGCTTCGGGGGGACTAGGTATGCGGAGACCCAGTACTTC. The rearrangement uses TRBV5-1 and TRBJ2-5; 8 bases align to TRBD2. The CDR3 runs to 16 residues. V lost 2 bases and J lost 5; bases outside the gene matches: 11. The V gene's germline CDR1 is SGHRS and CDR2 YFSETQ. The complete variable domain, with remaining parts taken from reference TRBV5-1 and TRBJ2-5, reads KAGVTQTPRYLIKTRGQQVTLSCSPISGHRSVSWYQQTPGQGLQFLFEYFSETQRNKGNFPGRFSGRQFSNSRSEMNVSTLELGDSALYLCASSFGGTRYAETQYFGPGTRLLVL.

The chain employs TRBV4-2 and TRBJ2-1, with 8 bases that match TRBD2. The germline V gene has CDR1 LGHNA and CDR2 YNFKEQ. Trimming at V came to 0 bases and at J to 6 bases, leaving 7 bases not matched to a gene. This CDR3 comprises 16 residues. The CDR3 sequence: CASSQDRYAGGNEQFF. In DNA form, the CDR3 reads TGTGCCAGCAGCCAAGATAGGTACGCGGGAGGCAATGAGCAGTTCTTC.

The rearrangement links TRBV5-4 to TRBJ2-2, with 12 bases matching TRBD2. The V and J ends lost 0 bases and 1 base, in that order; junction bases with no gene match: 10. This CDR3 comprises 20 residues. Germline loops: CDR1 SGHNT, CDR2 YYREEE (reference sequence). CDR3 in DNA: TGTGCCAGCAGCTTGGGTGTCTCTAGCGGGGGGGCCAGGAACACCGGGGAGCTGTTTTTT. Protein sequence: CASSLGVSSGGARNTGELFF.

The gene calls are TRBV4-2 and TRBJ2-7; D unresolved. CDR1 and CDR2 (germline): LGHNA, YNFKEQ. V was clipped by 5 bases and J by 1 base, with 15 bases between them. There are 15 residues in the CDR3. The CDR3 here is CASSITVRNSYEQYF. CDR3 sequence (DNA): TGTGCCAGCAGCATCACAGTACGTAATTCCTACGAGCAGTACTTC.

The CDR3 sequence: CASSDQVGGNSPLHF. CDR3 sequence (DNA): TGTGCCAGCAGCGACCAGGTTGGAGGGAATTCACCCCTCCACTTT. This sequence joins TRBV9 and TRBJ1-6; D call uncertain. Trimming removed 3 bases from V and 7 bases from J, with 14 bases in between. Germline V lookup: CDR1 SGDLS, CDR2 YYNGEE. The CDR3 spans 15 residues.

The chain joins TRBV5-6 to TRBJ2-3; 9 bases line up with TRBD2. Germline values: CDR1 SGHDT, CDR2 YYEEEE. The CDR3 runs to 17 residues. J gave up 1 base and V 1 base, and 7 bases lay outside the gene matches. The DNA of the CDR3 is TGTGCCAGCAGCTTGTTGGTAGCGGGAGCTGGCACAGATACGCAGTATTTT. As protein: CASSLLVAGAGTDTQYF.

The V and J genes are TRBV10-3 and TRBJ2-7; 8 positions agree with TRBD2. Trimming at V came to 4 bases and at J to 4 bases, leaving 12 bases not matched to a gene. The CDR3 spans 16 residues. Germline assignment: CDR1 ENHRY and CDR2 SYGVKD. Written as DNA, the CDR3 is TGTGCCATCAGTGCCGCGGGGGGCGGGAGTATGTACGAGCAGTACTTC. Its protein is CAISAAGGGSMYEQYF.

The chain joins TRBV19 to TRBJ2-1, with 11 bases fitting TRBD2. The length of the CDR3 is 15 residues. After removal of 10 bases from V and 9 bases from J, the junction contained 14 bases not matched to a gene. Per germline, CDR1 LNHDA and CDR2 SQIVND (reference sequence). CDR3 sequence reads: CATSAMVAGGGEQFF. The CDR3 DNA is TGTGCCACCTCAGCTATGGTAGCGGGAGGGGGTGAGCAGTTCTTC.

This chain joins TRBV12-5 and TRBJ1-1; the D gene is possibly TRBD1 (6 bases). Germline lookup yields CDR1 LGHNT and CDR2 FRNRAP. Trimming pared 8 bases from V and 0 bases from J, leaving 13 bases between. The CDR3 spans 14 residues. The CDR3 bases are TGTGCTAGTCATTGGGGGGGCATGAACACTGAAGCTTTCTTT. As protein: CASHWGGMNTEAFF.

The gene calls are TRBV30 and TRBJ2-1; weak D call: TRBD2 (5 bases). This CDR3 has 13 residues. Germline loops: CDR1 GTSNPN, CDR2 SVGIG (reference sequence). V shed 2 bases and J shed 8 bases, with 13 bases lying between them. The chain's CDR3 is CAWSRQVRDEQFF. In DNA, the CDR3 is TGTGCCTGGAGTCGGCAAGTGAGGGATGAGCAGTTCTTC. Filled out from reference TRBV30 and TRBJ2-1, the complete variable domain reads SQTIHQWPATLVQPVGSPLSLECTVEGTSNPNLYWYRQAAGRGLQLLFYSVGIGQISSEVPQNLSASRPQDRQFILSSKKLLLSDSGFYLCAWSRQVRDEQFFGPGTRLTVL.

The V call is TRBV19, the J call TRBJ2-7; 9 nucleotides agree with TRBD2. Germline V CDR1 and CDR2: LNHDA, SQIVND (reference sequence). J gave up 2 bases and V 3 bases, and 11 bases lay outside the gene matches. This CDR3 contains 17 residues. The CDR3 sequence: CASSIRRQRGATYEQYF. The DNA of the CDR3 is TGTGCCAGTAGTATCAGGCGGCAGCGGGGGGCTACCTACGAGCAGTACTTC.

In its sample, this clone was seen once. V is TRBV9 and J is TRBJ1-2; possible D gene TRBD1, 5 bases. Germline V CDR1 and CDR2: SGDLS, YYNGEE. The length of the CDR3 is 14 residues. V was cut by 3 bases and J by 4 bases, with 13 bases left in between. The CDR3 DNA follows: TGTGCCAGCAGCGGGGGGGGATTCCCCTATGGCTACACCTTC. It yields the protein CASSGGGFPYGYTF.

A single count supports this clone. The rearrangement links TRBV3-1 (or the pseudogene TRBV3-2) to TRBJ2-3; D may be TRBD2 (6 bases). The V gene's germline CDR1 is LGHDT and CDR2 YNNKEL (reference sequence). The V end was cut by 11 bases, the J end by 3 bases, with 15 bases between. This CDR3 contains 13 residues. CDR3 loop: CAGTRGDTDTQYF. As DNA, the CDR3 is TGTGCCGGTACACGCGGGGATACAGATACGCAGTATTTT.